This T cell receptor (beta chain) was obtained from a study of T cells expressing NK-cell markers. Study context: Underlying the TCR beta repertoires were sorted CD3+CD56+NKG2C+, CD3+CD56+NKG2C- and CD3+CD56-NKG2C+ T cells. Whole-study findings and limits: Leadership of the CD3+CD56-NKG2C+ fraction also belonged to these clonotypes in four donors. Expanded clones of NKG2C+ T cells had an unclear HCMV specificity. A range of about 1.0-7.0% of CD8+ T cells consisted of dominant NKG2C+ clonotypes in a handful of donors.

This CDR3 contains 14 residues. TCRdb reprocessed the 5' RACE reads; each CDR3 protein has one entry and no DNA is given. The table lists 200,000 to 300,000 distinct CDR3 sequences. Note on this clonotype: Its antigen is not known.

The material sequenced was blood T cells: a sorted CD56 or NKG2C T cell subset, CD4+ or CD8+ T cells, or bulk PBMC T cells (not recorded which). The genes are TRBV12-3 or TRBV12-4 and TRBJ1-4. This clonotype was obtained from a woman between 18 and 75 years old in good health. Here the CDR3 reads CASSLDGGGEKLFF.